This record concerns one T cell receptor beta chain sequence. These data belong to a study of shared T cell receptors in the human thymus. The CDR3 sequence is 16 residues long. V lost 3 bases to trimming and J lost 4 bases; unmatched junction nucleotides: 7. Looked up from germline, CDR1 is SGDLS and CDR2 is YYNGEE. This table comes from immunoSEQ multiplex PCR, and its TCRdb copy is limited to in-frame clones, with some not included. The sample carries hundreds of thousands of clones, over 90% recorded once. This sequence joins TRBV9 and TRBJ2-3, with 11 positions matching TRBD2. The clonotype comes from a human donor. Material for sequencing was thymocytes. CDR3 DNA: TGTGCCAGCAGCGAGGGACTAGCGGTAGCGGCAGATACGCAGTATTTT. Residues: CASSEGLAVAADTQYF.